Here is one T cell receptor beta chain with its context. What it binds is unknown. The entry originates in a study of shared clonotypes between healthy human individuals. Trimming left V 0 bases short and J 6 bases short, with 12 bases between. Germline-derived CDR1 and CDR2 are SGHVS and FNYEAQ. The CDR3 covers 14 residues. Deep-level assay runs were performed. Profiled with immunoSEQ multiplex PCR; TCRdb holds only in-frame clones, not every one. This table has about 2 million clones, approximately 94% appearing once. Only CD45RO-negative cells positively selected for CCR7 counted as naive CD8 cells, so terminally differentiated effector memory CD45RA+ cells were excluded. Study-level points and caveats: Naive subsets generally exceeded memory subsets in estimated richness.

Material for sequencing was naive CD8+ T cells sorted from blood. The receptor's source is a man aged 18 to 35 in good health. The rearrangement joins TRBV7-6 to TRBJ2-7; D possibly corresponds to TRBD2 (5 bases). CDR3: CASSLAGDLSEQYF. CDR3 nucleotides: TGTGCCAGCAGCTTAGCGGGAGATTTGTCCGAGCAGTACTTC.